The clone carrying this TCR beta chain has a count of ten or more. The antigen is not known. Healthy Caucasians were all of the donors. This entry is derived from a study of identical twins. Overall study findings and caveats: A partial confounding effect on zero-insertion analyses could come from invariant MAIT and iNKT cells.

Trimming took 1 base from V and 6 from J; bases not matched to a gene: 4. The germline V gene has CDR1 LGHDT and CDR2 YNNKEL (reference sequence). The CDR3 spans 15 residues. Unique molecular identifiers were present on the cDNA, which also gained a universal primer site by template switching. TCRdb reanalysed the 5' RACE reads using MiXCR and keeps one entry per CDR3 protein. Found here are over 550,000 distinct CDR3 sequences, around 7.4% of them singletons; the top ten hold about 1.6%. This sample also belongs to another study, concerning yellow fever vaccine responses in identical twins. As that report states: Vaccine-induced T cell responses in twins were reportedly observed to appear partly convergent, partly personalized.

The clonotype originates from a woman aged 18-29 years in good health. Specimen: PBMCs. The gene calls are TRBV3-1 and TRBJ2-1, with 9 bases lining up with TRBD2. The CDR3 nucleotides read TGTGCCAGCAGCCAAGTTAGCGGGAGCAGCAATGAGCAGTTCTTC. Translated, it gives CASSQVSGSSNEQFF.